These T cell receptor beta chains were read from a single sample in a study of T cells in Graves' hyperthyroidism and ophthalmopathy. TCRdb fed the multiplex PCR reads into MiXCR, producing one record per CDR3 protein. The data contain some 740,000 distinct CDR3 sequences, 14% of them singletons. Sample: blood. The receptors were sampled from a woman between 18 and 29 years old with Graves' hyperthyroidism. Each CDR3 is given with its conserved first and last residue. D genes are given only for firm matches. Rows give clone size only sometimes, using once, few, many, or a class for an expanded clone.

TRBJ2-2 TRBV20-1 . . TGCAGTGCTAGAGGTCTGATGGGGGAGCTGTTTTTT CSARGLMGELFF
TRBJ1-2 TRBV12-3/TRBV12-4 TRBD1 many TGTGCCAGCAGAATCCGGGACAGGCAAATTAGTGGCTACACCTTC CASRIRDRQISGYTF
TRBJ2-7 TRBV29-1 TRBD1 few TGCAGCGTCGCGGACAGGGGGGGGGCCTACGAGCAGTACTTC CSVADRGGAYEQYF
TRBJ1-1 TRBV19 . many TGTGCCAGTTCCACAGCGAGGGATACTGAAGCTTTCTTT CASSTARDTEAFF
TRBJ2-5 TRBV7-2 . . TGTGCCAGCACCCCTAGTGTGACGGCTAGCGATTACGAGACCCAGTACTTC CASTPSVTASDYETQYF
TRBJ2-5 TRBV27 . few TGTGCCAGCAGTTCGTACGGGGTCCATGAAGAGACCCAGTACTTC CASSSYGVHEETQYF
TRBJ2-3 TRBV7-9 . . TGTGCCAGCAGTGTAAGAACCACAGATACGCAGTATTTT CASSVRTTDTQYF
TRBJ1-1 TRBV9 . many TGTGCCAGCAGCGGGGCAGGAAAAGAGGACACTGAAGCTTTCTTT CASSGAGKEDTEAFF
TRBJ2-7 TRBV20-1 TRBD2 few TGCAGTGCTCCCGGGGGTACAATGGGTGCGGGAGCGTTGGGCGAGCAGTACTTC CSAPGGTMGAGALGEQYF
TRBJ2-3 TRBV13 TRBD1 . TGTGCCAGCACCTCTTCCCGGGACAGGGACACAGATACGCAGTATTTT CASTSSRDRDTDTQYF
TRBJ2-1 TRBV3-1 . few TGTGCCAGCGGACGCCTAGAAAGCTCCTACAATGAGCAGTTCTTC CASGRLESSYNEQFF
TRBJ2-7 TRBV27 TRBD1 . TGTGCCGGCAGTTTAATTGGGACAGGGACCTACGAGCAGTACTTC CAGSLIGTGTYEQYF